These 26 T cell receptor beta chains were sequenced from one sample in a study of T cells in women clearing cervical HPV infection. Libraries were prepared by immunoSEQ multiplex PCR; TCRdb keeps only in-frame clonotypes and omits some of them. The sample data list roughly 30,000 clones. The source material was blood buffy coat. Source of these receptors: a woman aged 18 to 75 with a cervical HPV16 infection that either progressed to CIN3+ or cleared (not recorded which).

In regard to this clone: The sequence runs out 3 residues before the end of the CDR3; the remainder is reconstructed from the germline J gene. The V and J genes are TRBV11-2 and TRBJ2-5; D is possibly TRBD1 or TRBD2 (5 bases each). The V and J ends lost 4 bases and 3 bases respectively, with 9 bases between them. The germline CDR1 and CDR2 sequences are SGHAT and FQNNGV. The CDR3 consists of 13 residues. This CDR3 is CASSSQGEETQYF. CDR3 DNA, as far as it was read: TGTGCCAGCAGCTCGCAGGGAGAAGAGACC.

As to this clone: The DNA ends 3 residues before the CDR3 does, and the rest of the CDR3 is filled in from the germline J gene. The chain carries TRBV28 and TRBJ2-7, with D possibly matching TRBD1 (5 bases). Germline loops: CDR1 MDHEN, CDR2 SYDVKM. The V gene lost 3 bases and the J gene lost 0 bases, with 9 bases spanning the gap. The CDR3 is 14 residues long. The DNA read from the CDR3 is TGTGCCAGCAGTTTTGCAGGGTTCTCCTACGAG. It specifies CASSFAGFSYE. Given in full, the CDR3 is CASSFAGFSYEQYF.

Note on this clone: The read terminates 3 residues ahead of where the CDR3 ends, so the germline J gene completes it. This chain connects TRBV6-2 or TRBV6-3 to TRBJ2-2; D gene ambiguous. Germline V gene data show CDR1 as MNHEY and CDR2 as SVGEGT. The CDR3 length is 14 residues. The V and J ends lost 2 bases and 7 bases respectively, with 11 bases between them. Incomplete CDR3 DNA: TGTGCCAGCAGTTACCTGGGTACGGGCGGGGAG. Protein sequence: CASSYLGTGGE. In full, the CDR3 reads CASSYLGTGGELFF.

CDR3 residues: CASSYVKGAGQPQHF. The CDR3 bases that were read are TGTGCCAGTAGCTATGTAAAGGGGGCCGGTCAGCCC. The genes are TRBV19 and TRBJ1-5; 7 nucleotides match TRBD1. Read coverage stops 3 residues before the CDR3 terminus; the germline J gene supplies the remainder. Trimming removed 6 bases from V and 6 bases from J; junction bases left unmatched: 11. The germline gives CDR1 LNHDA, CDR2 SQIVND (reference sequence). This CDR3 contains 15 residues. The full variable domain, rest sourced from reference TRBV19 and TRBJ1-5, is DGGITQSPKYLFRKEGQNVTLSCEQNLNHDAMYWYRQDPGQGLRLIYYSQIVNDFQKGDIAEGYSVSREKKESFPLTVTSAQKNPTAFYLCASSYVKGAGQPQHFGDGTRLSIL.

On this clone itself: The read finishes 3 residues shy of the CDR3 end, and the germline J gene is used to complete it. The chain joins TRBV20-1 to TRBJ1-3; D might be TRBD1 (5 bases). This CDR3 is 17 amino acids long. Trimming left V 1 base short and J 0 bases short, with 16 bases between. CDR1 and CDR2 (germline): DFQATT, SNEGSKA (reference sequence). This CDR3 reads CSARARERGDSGNTIYF. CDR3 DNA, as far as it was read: TGCAGTGCTAGAGCCCGTGAGCGGGGGGACTCTGGAAACACC.

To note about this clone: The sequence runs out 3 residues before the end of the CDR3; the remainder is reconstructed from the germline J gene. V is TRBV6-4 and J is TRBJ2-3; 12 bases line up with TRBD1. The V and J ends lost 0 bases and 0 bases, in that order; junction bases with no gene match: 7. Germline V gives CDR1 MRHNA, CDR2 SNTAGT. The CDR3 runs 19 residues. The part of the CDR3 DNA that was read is TGTGCCAGCAGTGACTCATCGTGGGGACAGGGGGCGAGCACAGATACG. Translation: CASSDSSWGQGASTDT. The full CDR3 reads CASSDSSWGQGASTDTQYF.

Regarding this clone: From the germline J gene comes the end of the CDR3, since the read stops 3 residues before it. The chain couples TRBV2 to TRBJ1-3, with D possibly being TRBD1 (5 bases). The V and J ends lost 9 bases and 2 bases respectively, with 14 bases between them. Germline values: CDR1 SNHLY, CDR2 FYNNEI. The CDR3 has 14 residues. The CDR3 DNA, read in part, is TGTGCCAGTCTAAACCAGGGAACTGGAAACACC. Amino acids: CASLNQGTGNT. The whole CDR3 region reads CASLNQGTGNTIYF.

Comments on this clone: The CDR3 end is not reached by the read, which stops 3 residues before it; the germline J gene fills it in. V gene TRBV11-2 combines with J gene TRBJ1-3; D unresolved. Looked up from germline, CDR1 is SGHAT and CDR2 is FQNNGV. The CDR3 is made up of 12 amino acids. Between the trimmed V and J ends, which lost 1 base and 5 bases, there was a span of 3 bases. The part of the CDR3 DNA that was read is TGTGCCAGCAGCTTAGGTAGAAACACC. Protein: CASSLGRNT. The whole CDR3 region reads CASSLGRNTIYF.

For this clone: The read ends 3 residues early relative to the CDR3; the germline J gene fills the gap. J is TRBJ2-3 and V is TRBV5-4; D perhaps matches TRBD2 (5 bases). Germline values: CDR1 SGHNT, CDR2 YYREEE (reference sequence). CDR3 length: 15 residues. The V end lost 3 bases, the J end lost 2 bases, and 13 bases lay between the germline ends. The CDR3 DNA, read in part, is TGTGCCAGCAGCTATGGCCAGCGGACCACAGATACG. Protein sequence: CASSYGQRTTDT. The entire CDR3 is CASSYGQRTTDTQYF.

The CDR3 spells CSASQGANGNTIYF. The sequenced part of the CDR3 DNA is TGCAGTGCAAGTCAGGGGGCTAATGGAAACACC. The J gene is TRBJ1-3, the V gene TRBV20-1, with 8 bases that match TRBD1. The read halts 3 residues ahead of the CDR3 end, with the missing end drawn from the germline J gene. Germline CDR1 DFQATT, CDR2 SNEGSKA (reference sequence). The CDR3 is 14 amino acids. V gave up 6 bases and J gave up 3 bases; unmatched junction bases: 7.

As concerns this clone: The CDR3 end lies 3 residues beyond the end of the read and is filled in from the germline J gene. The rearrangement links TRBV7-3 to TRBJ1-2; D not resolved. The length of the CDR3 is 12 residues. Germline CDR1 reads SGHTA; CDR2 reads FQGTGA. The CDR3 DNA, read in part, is TGTGCCAGCAGCGGCACCCCGAACGGC. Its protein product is CASSGTPNG. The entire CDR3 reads CASSGTPNGYTF.

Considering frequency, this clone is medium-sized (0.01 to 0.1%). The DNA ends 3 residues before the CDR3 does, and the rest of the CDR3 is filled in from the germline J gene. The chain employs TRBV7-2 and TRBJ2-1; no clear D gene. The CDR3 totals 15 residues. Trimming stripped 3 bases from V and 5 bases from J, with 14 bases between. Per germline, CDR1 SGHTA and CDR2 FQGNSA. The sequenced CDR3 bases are TGTGCCAGCAGCTTCCTCGGGTCATCCCACAATGAG. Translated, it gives CASSFLGSSHNE. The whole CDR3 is CASSFLGSSHNEQFF.

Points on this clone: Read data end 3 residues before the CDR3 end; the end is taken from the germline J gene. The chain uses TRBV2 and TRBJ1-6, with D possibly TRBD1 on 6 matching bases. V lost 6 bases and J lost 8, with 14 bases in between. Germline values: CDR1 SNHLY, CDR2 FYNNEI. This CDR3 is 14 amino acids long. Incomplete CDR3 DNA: TGTGCCAGCAGGTACAGGGACGGGGATTCACCC. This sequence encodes CASRYRDGDSP. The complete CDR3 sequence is CASRYRDGDSPLHF.

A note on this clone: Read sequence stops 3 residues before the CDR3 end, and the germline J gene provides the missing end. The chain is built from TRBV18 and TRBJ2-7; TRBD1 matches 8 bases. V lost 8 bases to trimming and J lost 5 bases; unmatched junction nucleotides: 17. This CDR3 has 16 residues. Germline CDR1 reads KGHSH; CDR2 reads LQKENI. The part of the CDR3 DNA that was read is TGTGCCAGCCGACCCCCCGAGGAGACAGGGGACCACGAG. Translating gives CASRPPEETGDHE. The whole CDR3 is CASRPPEETGDHEQYF. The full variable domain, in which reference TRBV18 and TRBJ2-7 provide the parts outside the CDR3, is NAGVMQNPRHLVRRRGQEARLRCSPMKGHSHVYWYRQLPEEGLKFMVYLQKENIIDESGMPKERFSAEFPKEGPSILRIQQVVRGDSAAYFCASRPPEETGDHEQYFGPGTRLTVT.

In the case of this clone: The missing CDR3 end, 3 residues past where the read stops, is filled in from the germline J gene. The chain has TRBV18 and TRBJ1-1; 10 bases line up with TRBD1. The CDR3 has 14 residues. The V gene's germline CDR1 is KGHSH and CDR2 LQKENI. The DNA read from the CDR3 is TGTGCCAGCTCACGCGGGACAGGGGATGGAGGA. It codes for CASSRGTGDGG. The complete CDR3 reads CASSRGTGDGGAFF.

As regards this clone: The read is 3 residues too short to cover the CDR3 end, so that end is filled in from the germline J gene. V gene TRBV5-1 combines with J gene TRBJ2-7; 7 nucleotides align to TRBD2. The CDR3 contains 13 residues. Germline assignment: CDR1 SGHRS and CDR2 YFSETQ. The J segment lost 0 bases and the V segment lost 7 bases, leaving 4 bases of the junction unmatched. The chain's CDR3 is CASSRGDSYEQYF. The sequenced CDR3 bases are TGCGCCAGCTCCCGGGGGGACTCCTACGAG. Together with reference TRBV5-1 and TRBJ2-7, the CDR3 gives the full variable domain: KAGVTQTPRYLIKTRGQQVTLSCSPISGHRSVSWYQQTPGQGLQFLFEYFSETQRNKGNFPGRFSGRQFSNSRSEMNVSTLELGDSALYLCASSRGDSYEQYFGPGTRLTVT.

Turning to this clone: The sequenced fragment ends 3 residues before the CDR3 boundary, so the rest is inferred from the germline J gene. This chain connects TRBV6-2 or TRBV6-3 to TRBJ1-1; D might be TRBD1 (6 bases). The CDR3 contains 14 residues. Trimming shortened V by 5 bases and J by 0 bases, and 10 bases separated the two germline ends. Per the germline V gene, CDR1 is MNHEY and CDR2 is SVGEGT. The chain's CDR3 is CASSPQGMNTEAFF. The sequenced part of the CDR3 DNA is TGTGCCAGCAGTCCACAGGGCATGAACACTGAA.

This CDR3 is CASSPPPGSNYGYTF. The part of the CDR3 DNA that was read is TGTGCCAGCTCACCACCGCCAGGCTCTAACTATGGC. The chain combines TRBV18 with TRBJ1-2; D gene ambiguous. The read ends 3 residues before the CDR3 terminus; that terminus is restored from the germline J gene. V dropped 0 bases and J dropped 0 bases, with 8 bases sitting between them. The CDR3 contains 15 residues. From germline, CDR1 is KGHSH and CDR2 LQKENI.

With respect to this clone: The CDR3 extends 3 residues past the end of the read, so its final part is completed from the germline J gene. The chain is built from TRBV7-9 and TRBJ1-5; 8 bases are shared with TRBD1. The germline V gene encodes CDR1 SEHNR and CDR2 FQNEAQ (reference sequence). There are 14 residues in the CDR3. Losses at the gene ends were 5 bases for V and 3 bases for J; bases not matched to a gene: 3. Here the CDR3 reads CASSLTGVNQPQHF. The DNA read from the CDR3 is TGTGCCAGCAGCCTGACAGGGGTCAATCAGCCC.

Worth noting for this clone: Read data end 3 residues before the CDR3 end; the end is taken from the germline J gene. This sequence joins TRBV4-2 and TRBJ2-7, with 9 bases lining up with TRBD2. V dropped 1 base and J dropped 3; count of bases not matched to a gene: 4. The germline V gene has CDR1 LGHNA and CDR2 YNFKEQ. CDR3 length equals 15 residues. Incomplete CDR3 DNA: TGTGCCAGCAGCCAAGGTGGTAGCGGGAGCTACGAG. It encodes CASSQGGSGSYE. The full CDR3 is CASSQGGSGSYEQYF.

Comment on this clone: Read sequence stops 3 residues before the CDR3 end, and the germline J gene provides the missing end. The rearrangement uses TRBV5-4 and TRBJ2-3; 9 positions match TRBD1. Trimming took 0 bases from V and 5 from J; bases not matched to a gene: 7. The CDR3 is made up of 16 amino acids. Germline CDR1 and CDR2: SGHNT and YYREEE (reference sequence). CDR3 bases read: TGTGCCAGCAGCTTGGACAGGGGGCCCGTCTTAGATACG. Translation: CASSLDRGPVLDT. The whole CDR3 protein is CASSLDRGPVLDTQYF.

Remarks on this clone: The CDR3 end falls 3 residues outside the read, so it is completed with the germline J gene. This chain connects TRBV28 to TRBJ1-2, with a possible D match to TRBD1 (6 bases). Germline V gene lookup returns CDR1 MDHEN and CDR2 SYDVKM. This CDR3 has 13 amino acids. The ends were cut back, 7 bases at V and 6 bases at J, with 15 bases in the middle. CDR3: CASNYRAQDGYTF. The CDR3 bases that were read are TGTGCCAGCAACTACAGGGCCCAGGATGGC.

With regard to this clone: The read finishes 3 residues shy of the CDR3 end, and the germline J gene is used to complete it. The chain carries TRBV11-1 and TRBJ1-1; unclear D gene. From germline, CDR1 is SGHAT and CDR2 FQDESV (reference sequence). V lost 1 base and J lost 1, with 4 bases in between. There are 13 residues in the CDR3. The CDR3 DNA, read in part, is TGTGCCAGCAGCTTAGGCGAGAACACTGAA. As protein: CASSLGENTE. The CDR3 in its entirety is CASSLGENTEAFF.

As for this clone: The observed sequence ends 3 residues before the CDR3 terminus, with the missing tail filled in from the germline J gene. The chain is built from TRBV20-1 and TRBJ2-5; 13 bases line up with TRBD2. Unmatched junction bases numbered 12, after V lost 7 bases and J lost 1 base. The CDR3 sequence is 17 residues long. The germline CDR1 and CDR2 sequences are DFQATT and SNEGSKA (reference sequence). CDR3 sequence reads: CSGVGLAGALVQETQYF. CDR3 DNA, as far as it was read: TGCAGTGGGGTCGGACTAGCGGGAGCCCTAGTCCAAGAGACC.

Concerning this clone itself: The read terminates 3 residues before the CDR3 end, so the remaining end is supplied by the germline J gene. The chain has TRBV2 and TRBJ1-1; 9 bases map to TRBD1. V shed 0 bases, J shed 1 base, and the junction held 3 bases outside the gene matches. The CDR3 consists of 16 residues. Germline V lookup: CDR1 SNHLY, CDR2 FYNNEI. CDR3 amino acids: CASSEASGQGNTEAFF. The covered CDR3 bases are TGTGCCAGCAGTGAAGCGTCGGGACAGGGGAACACTGAA. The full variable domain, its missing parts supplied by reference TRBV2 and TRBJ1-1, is EPEVTQTPSHQVTQMGQEVILRCVPISNHLYFYWYRQILGQKVEFLVSFYNNEISEKSEIFDDQFSVERPDGSNFTLKIRSTKLEDSAMYFCASSEASGQGNTEAFFGQGTRLTVV.

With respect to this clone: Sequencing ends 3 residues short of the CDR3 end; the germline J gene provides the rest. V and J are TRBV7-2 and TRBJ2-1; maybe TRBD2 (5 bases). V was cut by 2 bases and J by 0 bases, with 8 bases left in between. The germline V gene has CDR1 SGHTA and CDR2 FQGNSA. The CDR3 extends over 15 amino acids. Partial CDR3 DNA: TGTGCCAGCAGCTTATCCGGGGACTCCTACAATGAG. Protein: CASSLSGDSYNE. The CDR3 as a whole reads CASSLSGDSYNEQFF.